These T cell receptor beta chains were read from a single sample in a study of T cell responses to AZD1222 COVID-19 vaccine. TCRdb's table, derived via immunoSEQ multiplex PCR, lists solely in-frame clones and lacks some. The sample lists about 160,000 clones, approximately 92% seen once, with about 3.3% in the top ten. The sequences come from peripheral blood, collected 28 days after the second AZD1222 dose. The source of these receptors is an adult who received the AZD1222 COVID-19 vaccine. CDR3s include the opening cysteine and the closing phenylalanine or tryptophan. Each record gives: CDR3 DNA, CDR3 protein, D gene, J gene, clone size, V gene. The D gene is left open where the match is weak. Clone size, where shown, is once, few, many, or a class for clones that have expanded.

TGTGCCAGTAGTATAGTTTGGGGGGTCGAAGAGACCCAGTACTTC	CASSIVWGVEETQYF	.	TRBJ2-5	.	TRBV19
TGTGCCTGGACCACAGGGGGCACTGAAGCTTTCTTT	CAWTTGGTEAFF	TRBD1	TRBJ1-1	.	TRBV30
TGTGCCAGCAGGGGACTAGCGGCCCTCTCCTACAATGAGCAGTTCTTC	CASRGLAALSYNEQFF	TRBD2	TRBJ2-1	once	TRBV6-4
TGTGCCAGCAGTGGGTACAGGGGGAACACTGAAGCTTTCTTT	CASSGYRGNTEAFF	TRBD1	TRBJ1-1	.	TRBV6-1
TGTGCCTGGACTTTGGGACAGGGTCATCAGCCCCAGCATTTT	CAWTLGQGHQPQHF	TRBD1	TRBJ1-5	.	TRBV30
TGTGCCAGCAACAGACAGGGGGGGAGTGCCGGGGAGCTGTTTTTT	CASNRQGGSAGELFF	TRBD1	TRBJ2-2	few	TRBV6-6
TGTGCCAGCAGCTTAGCGGGTGGAAACACTGAAGCTTTCTTT	CASSLAGGNTEAFF	.	TRBJ1-1	.	TRBV7-9
TGTGCCAGCAGCTCCAGAAGACAGGGCCGTCGATACGAGCAGTACTTC	CASSSRRQGRRYEQYF	TRBD1	TRBJ2-7	.	TRBV7-2
TGTGCCAGCAGCCAAGAGGGACAATTTGGAGATACGCAGTATTTT	CASSQEGQFGDTQYF	.	TRBJ2-3	.	TRBV4-2
TGTGCCAGCAGCTTCGACAGTATTAACTATGGCTACACCTTC	CASSFDSINYGYTF	.	TRBJ1-2	.	TRBV7-9
TGTGCCAGCAGCTCCGTAAGTGGGCTGTTTTTT	CASSSVSGLFF	.	TRBJ1-4	.	TRBV7-9
TGTGCCAGCAGCTCACGGACAGGGGACTACAATGAGCAGTTCTTC	CASSSRTGDYNEQFF	TRBD1	TRBJ2-1	once	TRBV5-4
TGTGCCAGCAGCTTAGGAGCTAGCTCACTTTACAATGAGCAGTTCTTC	CASSLGASSLYNEQFF	.	TRBJ2-1	.	TRBV11-3
TGTGCCAGCAGCTTAGTAGCGGCCCAAGAGACCCAGTACTTC	CASSLVAAQETQYF	.	TRBJ2-5	.	TRBV7-9
TGTGCCACTTCCCCTGAGGGTAGCAATCAGCCCCAGCATTTT	CATSPEGSNQPQHF	.	TRBJ1-5	.	TRBV7-9
TGCGCCAGCAGCTTGGGTGGGATCGGTGAGCAGTTCTTC	CASSLGGIGEQFF	.	TRBJ2-1	.	TRBV5-1
TGTGCCAGCAGCCCATGGACAGGGGAGGCTAGCGGCTACACCTTC	CASSPWTGEASGYTF	TRBD1	TRBJ1-2	.	TRBV5-4
TGCGCCAGCACCGAGAGGGCCCCCGGGACTAGCCTGAACACCGGGGAGCTGTTTTTT	CASTERAPGTSLNTGELFF	TRBD2	TRBJ2-2	.	TRBV10-2
TGTGCCAGCAGCTCCGGGACAGGTAACACTGAAGCTTTCTTT	CASSSGTGNTEAFF	TRBD1	TRBJ1-1	.	TRBV6-6
TGTGCCAGCAGTAGGACAGGGCGAAATGAGCAGTTCTTC	CASSRTGRNEQFF	TRBD1	TRBJ2-1	.	TRBV6-2/TRBV6-3
TGTGCCAGCAGTCTCCGGGGGTCGGAGCAGTACTTC	CASSLRGSEQYF	.	TRBJ2-7	.	TRBV12-3/TRBV12-4
TGTGCCAGTAGTATTTCCGGGACTAGCGGGGCGAACACCGGGGAGCTGTTTTTT	CASSISGTSGANTGELFF	TRBD2	TRBJ2-2	.	TRBV19
TGTGCCAGCAGCTACGACAAGTCCCTTGGCTACACCTTC	CASSYDKSLGYTF	.	TRBJ1-2	.	TRBV2
TGCGCCAGCAGCCCTGGACTAGGGTGGGACGGGGAGCTGTTTTTT	CASSPGLGWDGELFF	TRBD2	TRBJ2-2	.	TRBV5-1
TGTGCCAGCAGTTTGTCGTGGTCCTACAATGAGCAGTTCTTC	CASSLSWSYNEQFF	.	TRBJ2-1	few	TRBV27
TGTGCCAGCAGCTCGGGACAGGGTTTAGCCAAAAACATTCAGTACTTC	CASSSGQGLAKNIQYF	TRBD1	TRBJ2-4	.	TRBV7-8
TGTGCCAGCAGCTTAAGGGACAGGGGGACAGATACGCAGTATTTT	CASSLRDRGTDTQYF	TRBD1	TRBJ2-3	.	TRBV11-1
TGTGCCAGCAGCTTAGACCTCGGCAATGAGCAGTTCTTC	CASSLDLGNEQFF	.	TRBJ2-1	once	TRBV7-8
TGTGCCAGCAGTTTGAAAGGCTATGGCTACACCTTC	CASSLKGYGYTF	.	TRBJ1-2	.	TRBV27
TGTGCCAGCAGCCGCCGGGGGGGGATTCACAATGAGCAGTTCTTC	CASSRRGGIHNEQFF	TRBD2	TRBJ2-1	.	TRBV3-1/TRBV3-2
TGTGCCAGCCACTCTAGCGGGGCTTCGGATACGCAGTATTTT	CASHSSGASDTQYF	TRBD2	TRBJ2-3	.	TRBV6-5
TGTGCCAGTAGTATTACAGGACATGGCTACACCTTC	CASSITGHGYTF	.	TRBJ1-2	.	TRBV19
TGTGCCAGTAGTCCCGCGGGTAACACCGGGGAGCTGTTTTTT	CASSPAGNTGELFF	.	TRBJ2-2	.	TRBV19
TGCGCCAGCAGCTACAGGAGGGGGTTGAACACTGAAGCTTTCTTT	CASSYRRGLNTEAFF	.	TRBJ1-1	once	TRBV5-1
TGTGCCAGCAGCCAACCCCCGGGGACTAGCGTATACAATGAGCAGTTCTTC	CASSQPPGTSVYNEQFF	TRBD2	TRBJ2-1	.	TRBV7-8
TGTGCCAGCAGCTCCCCCGCGGGAATATACGAGCAGTACTTC	CASSSPAGIYEQYF	.	TRBJ2-7	.	TRBV7-9
TGTGCCAGCAGTTCCCACGGGGGCGGCGAGCAGTTCTTC	CASSSHGGGEQFF	.	TRBJ2-1	.	TRBV6-2/TRBV6-3
TGTGCCAGCAGCGGACAGGGGTCGATCGATGAGCAGTTCTTC	CASSGQGSIDEQFF	TRBD1	TRBJ2-1	.	TRBV6-5
TGTGCCAGTAGTTCCCGACACGACTATAGCAATCAGCCCCAGCATTTT	CASSSRHDYSNQPQHF	.	TRBJ1-5	.	TRBV19
TGTGCCAGCAGCTTAGTCTTAAGGGACGAGCAGTACTTC	CASSLVLRDEQYF	.	TRBJ2-7	.	TRBV11-2
TGCGCCAGCAGCTTGGGTGTAACTAGCGGGAGCTCCTACAATGAGCAGTTCTTC	CASSLGVTSGSSYNEQFF	TRBD2	TRBJ2-1	.	TRBV5-1
TGTGCCAGTAATGAGGGGGGCGTCTATGGCTACACCTTC	CASNEGGVYGYTF	.	TRBJ1-2	.	TRBV19
TGTGCCAGCAGCTTAGGTGCGGGGGAAGGCACGCAGTATTTT	CASSLGAGEGTQYF	TRBD2	TRBJ2-3	.	TRBV11-2
TGTGCCAGCAGCGTAGGCTCTAGCTCCCACGAGCAGTACTTC	CASSVGSSSHEQYF	.	TRBJ2-7	.	TRBV9
TGCGCCAGCAGCCAAGATCGGACTCTACCAGGCTATGGCTACACCTTC	CASSQDRTLPGYGYTF	.	TRBJ1-2	.	TRBV4-1
TGTGCCAGCAGCCGGGTCTGGGCTCCCCTAGAGACCCAGTACTTC	CASSRVWAPLETQYF	.	TRBJ2-5	.	TRBV7-8
TGCAGCGTTGTATATCGGACAGGGGGATTCTACGAGCAGTACTTC	CSVVYRTGGFYEQYF	TRBD1	TRBJ2-7	.	TRBV29-1
TGTGCCAGCAGACGGACTAGCGGTTACAATGAGCAGTTCTTC	CASRRTSGYNEQFF	TRBD2	TRBJ2-1	.	TRBV2
TGTGCCAGCAGCCTAGCGGGAGTCGGGTACAATGAGCAGTTCTTC	CASSLAGVGYNEQFF	TRBD2	TRBJ2-1	.	TRBV3-1/TRBV3-2
TGTGCCAGTAACCCATCCGTGAACACCGGGGAGCTGTTTTTT	CASNPSVNTGELFF	.	TRBJ2-2	.	TRBV19
TGTGCCAGCAGCTTAGACAGGGTGTCGCCTGGAAACACCATATATTTT	CASSLDRVSPGNTIYF	.	TRBJ1-3	.	TRBV7-9
TGTGCCAGCAGCCAATTCCGGAGGTACGAGCAGTACTTC	CASSQFRRYEQYF	.	TRBJ2-7	.	TRBV3-1/TRBV3-2
TGCGCCAGCAGCTTGGATCCGGGACAGGGGGCCGGAAGTGGCTACACCTTC	CASSLDPGQGAGSGYTF	TRBD1	TRBJ1-2	.	TRBV5-1
TGTGCCAGCAGCTTAGATCAGGTCGGGGTAGTTGGCTACACCTTC	CASSLDQVGVVGYTF	.	TRBJ1-2	once	TRBV11-2
TGTGCCAGCAGCTTGGGAGGGCAGAACTATGGCTACACCTTC	CASSLGGQNYGYTF	.	TRBJ1-2	.	TRBV7-9
TGTGCCAGCAGCTTTGGGCCAGGAACTTCCTACGAGCAGTACTTC	CASSFGPGTSYEQYF	.	TRBJ2-7	.	TRBV11-2
TGTGCCAGCAGTTTATCATATTCCCTCGGGGAGGGAGGCACTGAAGCTTTCTTT	CASSLSYSLGEGGTEAFF	.	TRBJ1-1	.	TRBV27
TGTGCCAGCAGTTTAGGAAGGGTCCCCCACTCAACTAATGAAAAACTGTTTTTT	CASSLGRVPHSTNEKLFF	.	TRBJ1-4	.	TRBV27
TGCGCCAGCAGCTTAGGGACAGGGGTCACCGGGGAGCTGTTTTTT	CASSLGTGVTGELFF	TRBD1	TRBJ2-2	.	TRBV5-1
TGTGCCAGCAGTGAAACTAGCGGGAGGAATGAGCAGTTCTTC	CASSETSGRNEQFF	TRBD2	TRBJ2-1	.	TRBV6-1